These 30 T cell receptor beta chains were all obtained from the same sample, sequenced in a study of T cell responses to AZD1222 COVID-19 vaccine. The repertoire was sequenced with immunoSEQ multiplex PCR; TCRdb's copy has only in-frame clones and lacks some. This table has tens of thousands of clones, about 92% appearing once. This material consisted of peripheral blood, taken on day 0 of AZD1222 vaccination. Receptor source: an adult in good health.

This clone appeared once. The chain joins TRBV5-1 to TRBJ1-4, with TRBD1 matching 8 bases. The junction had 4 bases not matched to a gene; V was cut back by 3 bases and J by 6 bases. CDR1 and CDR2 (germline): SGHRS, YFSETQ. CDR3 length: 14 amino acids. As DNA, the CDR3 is TGCGCCAGCAGCTCTTCGGGACAGGATGAAAAACTGTTTTTT. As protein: CASSSSGQDEKLFF.

The CDR3 bases are TGTGCCAGCTTGAGGGATCCGACCTACACCGGGGAGCTGTTTTTT. The encoded protein is CASLRDPTYTGELFF. The rearrangement links TRBV5-4 to TRBJ2-2, with D perhaps matching TRBD2 (5 bases). This CDR3 contains 15 residues. The V and J ends lost 7 bases and 3 bases respectively, with 16 bases between them. Germline lookup yields CDR1 SGHNT and CDR2 YYREEE (reference sequence).

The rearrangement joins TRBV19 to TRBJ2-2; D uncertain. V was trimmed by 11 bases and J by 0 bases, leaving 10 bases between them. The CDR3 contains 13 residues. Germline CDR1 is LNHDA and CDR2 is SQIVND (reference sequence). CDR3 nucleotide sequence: TGTGCCTCGAACACGGCGAACACCGGGGAGCTGTTTTTT. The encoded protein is CASNTANTGELFF.

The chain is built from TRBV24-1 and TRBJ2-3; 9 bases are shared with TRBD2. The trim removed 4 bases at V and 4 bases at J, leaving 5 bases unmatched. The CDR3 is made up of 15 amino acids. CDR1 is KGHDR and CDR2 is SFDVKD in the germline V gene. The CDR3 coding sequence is TGTGCCACCAGTGAGTATAGCGGGAGCGCAGATACGCAGTATTTT. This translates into CATSEYSGSADTQYF.

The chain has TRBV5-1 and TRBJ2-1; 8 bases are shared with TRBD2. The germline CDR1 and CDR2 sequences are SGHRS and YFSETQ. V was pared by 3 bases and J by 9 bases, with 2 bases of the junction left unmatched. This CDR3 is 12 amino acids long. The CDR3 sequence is CASSYRGGEQFF. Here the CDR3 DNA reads TGCGCCAGCAGCTACCGGGGGGGTGAGCAGTTCTTC.

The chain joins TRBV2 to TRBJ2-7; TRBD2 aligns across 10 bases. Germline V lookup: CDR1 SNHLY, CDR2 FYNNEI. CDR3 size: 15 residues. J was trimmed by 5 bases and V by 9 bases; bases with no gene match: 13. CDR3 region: CARTNRASGGNEQYF. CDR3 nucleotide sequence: TGTGCCAGAACCAACCGGGCTAGCGGGGGAAACGAGCAGTACTTC.

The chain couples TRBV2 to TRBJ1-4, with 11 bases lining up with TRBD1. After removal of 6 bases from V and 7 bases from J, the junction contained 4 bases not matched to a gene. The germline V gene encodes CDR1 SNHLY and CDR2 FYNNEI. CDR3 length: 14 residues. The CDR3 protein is CASSTGTGGEKLFF. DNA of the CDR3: TGTGCCAGCAGCACCGGGACAGGGGGTGAAAAACTGTTTTTT.

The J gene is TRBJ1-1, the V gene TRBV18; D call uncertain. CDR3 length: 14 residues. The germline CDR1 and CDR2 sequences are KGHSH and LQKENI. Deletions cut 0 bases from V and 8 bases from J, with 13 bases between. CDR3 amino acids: CASSPPVGGLEAFF. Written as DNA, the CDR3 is TGTGCCAGCTCACCACCGGTGGGAGGTTTGGAAGCTTTCTTT.

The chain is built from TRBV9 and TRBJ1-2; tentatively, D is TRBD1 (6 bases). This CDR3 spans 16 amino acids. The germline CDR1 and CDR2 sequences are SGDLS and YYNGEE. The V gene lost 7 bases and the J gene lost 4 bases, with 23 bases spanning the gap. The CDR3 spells CASAPLAGGGLYGYTF. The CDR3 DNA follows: TGTGCCAGCGCACCCCTTGCCGGGGGGGGCCTCTATGGCTACACCTTC.

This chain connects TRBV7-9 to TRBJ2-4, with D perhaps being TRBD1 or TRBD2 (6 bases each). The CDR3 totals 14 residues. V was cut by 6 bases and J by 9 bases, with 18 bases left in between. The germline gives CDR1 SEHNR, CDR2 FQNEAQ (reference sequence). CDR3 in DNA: TGTGCCAGCAGTGATACAGGGAATAGCGGCATTCAGTACTTC. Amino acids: CASSDTGNSGIQYF.

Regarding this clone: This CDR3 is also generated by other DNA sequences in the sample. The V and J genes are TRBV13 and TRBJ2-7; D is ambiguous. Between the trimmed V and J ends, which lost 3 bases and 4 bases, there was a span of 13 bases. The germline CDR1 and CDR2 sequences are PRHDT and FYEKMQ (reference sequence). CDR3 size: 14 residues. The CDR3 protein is CASSLRGSRYEQYF. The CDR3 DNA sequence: TGTGCCAGCAGCTTGCGAGGCAGTAGATACGAGCAGTACTTC.

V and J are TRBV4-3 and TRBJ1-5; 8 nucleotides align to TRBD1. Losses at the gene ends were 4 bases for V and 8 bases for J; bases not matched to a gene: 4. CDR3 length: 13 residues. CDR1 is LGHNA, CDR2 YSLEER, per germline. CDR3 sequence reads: CASSPNRGEPQHF. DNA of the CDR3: TGCGCCAGCAGCCCAAACAGGGGGGAGCCCCAGCATTTT.

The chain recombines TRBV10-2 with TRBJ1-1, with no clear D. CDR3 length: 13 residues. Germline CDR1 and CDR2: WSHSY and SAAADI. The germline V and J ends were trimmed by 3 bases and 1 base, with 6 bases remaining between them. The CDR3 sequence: CASSESANTEAFF. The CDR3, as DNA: TGCGCCAGCAGTGAATCAGCGAACACTGAAGCTTTCTTT.

CDR3 nucleotide sequence: TGTGCCAGCAGTTCCGACACCGACTACGAGCAGTACTTC. It translates to CASSSDTDYEQYF. This chain links TRBV12-3 or TRBV12-4 with TRBJ2-7; D gene unclear. The CDR3 consists of 13 residues. Trimming removed 4 bases at V and 3 bases at J, with 10 bases between.

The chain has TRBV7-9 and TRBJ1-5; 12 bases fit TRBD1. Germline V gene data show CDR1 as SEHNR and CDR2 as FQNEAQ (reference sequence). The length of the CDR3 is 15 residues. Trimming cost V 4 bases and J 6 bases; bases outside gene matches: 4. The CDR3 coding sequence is TGTGCCAGCAGCTACGGGACAGGGGGCGGTCAGCCCCAGCATTTT. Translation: CASSYGTGGGQPQHF.

The CDR3 protein is CASSFVSARPPLFF. CDR3 DNA: TGTGCCAGCAGCTTTGTCAGCGCCCGACCTCCGCTGTTTTTT. The chain employs TRBV11-2 and TRBJ2-2; D remains ambiguous. The CDR3 loop spans 14 amino acids. Trimming pared 3 bases from V and 13 bases from J, leaving 18 bases between. Germline V gives CDR1 SGHAT, CDR2 FQNNGV. Using reference TRBV11-2 and TRBJ2-2 for the parts outside the CDR3, the full variable domain is EAGVAQSPRYKIIEKRQSVAFWCNPISGHATLYWYQQILGQGPKLLIQFQNNGVVDDSQLPKDRFSAERLKGVDSTLKIQPAKLEDSAVYLCASSFVSARPPLFFGEGSRLTVL.

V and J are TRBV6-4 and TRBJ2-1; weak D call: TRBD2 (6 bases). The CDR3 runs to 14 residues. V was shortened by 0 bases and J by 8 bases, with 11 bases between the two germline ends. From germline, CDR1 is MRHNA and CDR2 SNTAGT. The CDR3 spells CASSDSETRYEQFF. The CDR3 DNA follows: TGTGCCAGCAGTGACTCAGAGACTAGATATGAGCAGTTCTTC.

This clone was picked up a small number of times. CDR3: CASSLEGPSGNTIYF. DNA of the CDR3: TGTGCCAGCAGCTTAGAAGGACCCTCTGGAAACACCATATATTTT. The J gene is TRBJ1-3, the V gene TRBV7-3; D gene uncertain. V gave up 2 bases and J gave up 0 bases, with 8 bases separating them. CDR1 and CDR2 (germline): SGHTA, FQGTGA. The length of the CDR3 is 15 residues. Supplemented by reference TRBV7-3 and TRBJ1-3, the full variable domain reads GAGVSQTPSNKVTEKGKYVELRCDPISGHTALYWYRQSLGQGPEFLIYFQGTGAADDSGLPNDRFFAVRPEGSVSTLKIQRTERGDSAVYLCASSLEGPSGNTIYFGEGSWLTVV.

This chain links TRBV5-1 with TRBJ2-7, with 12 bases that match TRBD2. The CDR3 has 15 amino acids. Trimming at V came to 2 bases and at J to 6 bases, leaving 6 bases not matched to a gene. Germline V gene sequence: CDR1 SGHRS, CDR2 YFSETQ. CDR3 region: CASSLSTSGSSEQYF. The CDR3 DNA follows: TGCGCCAGCAGCTTATCGACTAGCGGGAGTAGCGAGCAGTACTTC.

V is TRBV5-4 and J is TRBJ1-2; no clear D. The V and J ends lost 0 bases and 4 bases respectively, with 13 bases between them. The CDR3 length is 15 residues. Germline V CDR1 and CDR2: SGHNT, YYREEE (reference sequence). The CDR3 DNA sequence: TGTGCCAGCAGCTTGGCCGCGGAGATGGGCTATGGCTACACCTTC. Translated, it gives CASSLAAEMGYGYTF.

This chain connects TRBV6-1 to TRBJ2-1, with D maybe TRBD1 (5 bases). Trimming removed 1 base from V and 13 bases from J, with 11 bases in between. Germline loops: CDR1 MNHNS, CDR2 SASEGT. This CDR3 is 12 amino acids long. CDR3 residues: CASSEVTGQQFF. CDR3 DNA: TGTGCCAGCAGTGAAGTTACAGGACAACAGTTCTTC.

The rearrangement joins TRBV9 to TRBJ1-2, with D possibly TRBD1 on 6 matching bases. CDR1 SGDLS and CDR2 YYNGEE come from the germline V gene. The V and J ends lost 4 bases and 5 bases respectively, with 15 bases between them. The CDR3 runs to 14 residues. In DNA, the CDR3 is TGTGCCAGCAGCCTTTCCGGGACACCTTATGGCTACACCTTC. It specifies CASSLSGTPYGYTF.

This chain's CDR3 is CASSLSGRTTNEQFF. CDR3 coding DNA: TGTGCCAGCAGCTTGAGCGGGAGGACAACCAATGAGCAGTTCTTC. The gene calls are TRBV5-4 and TRBJ2-1; 9 bases are a match to TRBD2. The trim removed 1 base at V and 6 bases at J, leaving 5 bases unmatched. The CDR3 spans 15 residues. Germline V gene sequence: CDR1 SGHNT, CDR2 YYREEE (reference sequence).

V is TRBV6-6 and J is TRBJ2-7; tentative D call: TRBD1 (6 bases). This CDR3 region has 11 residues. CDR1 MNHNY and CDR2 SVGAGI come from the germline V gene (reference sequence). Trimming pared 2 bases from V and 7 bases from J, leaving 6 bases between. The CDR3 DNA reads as TGTGCCAGCAGTTACAGGGGGGAGCAGTACTTC. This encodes CASSYRGEQYF.

CDR3 sequence: CASSLVGDWRGYEQYF. The DNA of the CDR3 is TGCGCCAGCAGTCTGGTGGGTGACTGGCGGGGCTACGAGCAGTACTTC. The chain recombines TRBV5-1 with TRBJ2-7; D possibly corresponds to TRBD2 (6 bases). The CDR3 is 16 amino acids. The V end was cut by 5 bases, the J end by 3 bases, with 21 bases between. The germline V gene has CDR1 SGHRS and CDR2 YFSETQ.

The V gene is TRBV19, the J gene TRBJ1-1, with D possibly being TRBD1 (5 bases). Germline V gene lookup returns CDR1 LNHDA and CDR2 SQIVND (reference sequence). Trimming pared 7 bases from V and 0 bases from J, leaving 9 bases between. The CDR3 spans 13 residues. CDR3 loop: CASMTALNTEAFF. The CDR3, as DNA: TGTGCCAGTATGACAGCCCTGAACACTGAAGCTTTCTTT.

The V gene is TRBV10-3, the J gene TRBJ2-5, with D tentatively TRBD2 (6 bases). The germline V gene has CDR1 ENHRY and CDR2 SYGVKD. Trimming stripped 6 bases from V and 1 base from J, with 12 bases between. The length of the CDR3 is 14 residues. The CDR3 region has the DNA TGTGCCATCAGCGATGGACTACGCCAAGAGACCCAGTACTTC. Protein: CAISDGLRQETQYF.

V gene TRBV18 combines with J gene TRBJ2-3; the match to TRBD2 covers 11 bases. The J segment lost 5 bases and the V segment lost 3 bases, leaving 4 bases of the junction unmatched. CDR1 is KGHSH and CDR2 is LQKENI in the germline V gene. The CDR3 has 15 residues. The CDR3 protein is CASSPSGGAIDTQYF. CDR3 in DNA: TGTGCCAGCTCACCTAGCGGGGGGGCCATAGATACGCAGTATTTT.

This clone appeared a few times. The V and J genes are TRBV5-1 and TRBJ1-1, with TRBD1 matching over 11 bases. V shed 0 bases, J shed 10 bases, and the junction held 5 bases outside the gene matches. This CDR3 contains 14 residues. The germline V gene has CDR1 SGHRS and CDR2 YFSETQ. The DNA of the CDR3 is TGCGCCAGCAGCTTGGGAGGGGACAGGGGGATAGCTTTCTTT. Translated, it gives CASSLGGDRGIAFF.

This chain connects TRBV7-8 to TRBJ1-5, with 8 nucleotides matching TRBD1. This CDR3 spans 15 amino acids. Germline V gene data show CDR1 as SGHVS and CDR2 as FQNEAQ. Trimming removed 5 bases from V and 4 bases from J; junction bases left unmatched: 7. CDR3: CASSDGQGGNQPQHF. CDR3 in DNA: TGTGCCAGCAGCGACGGACAGGGAGGAAATCAGCCCCAGCATTTT.